The 20 T cell receptor beta chains reported below all come from one sample, sequenced in a study of metastatic and nonmetastatic thyroid tumors. Nobody among the patients had been given any treatment before thyroid surgery. TCRdb called clones again from the PCR reads with MiXCR. The repertoire includes some 30,000 clones, around 33% of them detected once, and around 15% sits in the top ten. The sequencing sample was made of tumor tissue. The source of these receptors is a female donor with papillary thyroid cancer or a benign thyroid nodule (not recorded which). Some clones in this sample may be carry-over from other donors' samples.

The sample holds a few counts of this clone. The rearrangement links TRBV6-1 to TRBJ2-4, with D possibly matching TRBD2 (6 bases). The germline CDR1 and CDR2 sequences are MNHNS and SASEGT. Trimming took 3 bases from V and 6 from J, leaving 15 bases between them. The CDR3 contains 15 residues. In DNA, the CDR3 is TGTGCCAGCAGTGAGTCCCTCGAGGGAGGAAACATTCAGTACTTC. Its protein is CASSESLEGGNIQYF.

The rearrangement links TRBV2 to TRBJ2-1, with a possible D match to TRBD1 (5 bases). The V end was cut by 5 bases, the J end by 4 bases, with 9 bases between. This CDR3 has 13 amino acids. The germline gives CDR1 SNHLY, CDR2 FYNNEI. The CDR3 nucleotides are TGTGCCAGCAGTCCGGACAATTACAATGAGCAGTTCTTC. It is translated as CASSPDNYNEQFF.

The V and J genes are TRBV2 and TRBJ1-5; 7 positions match TRBD1. V trimming: 4 bases; J trimming: 6 bases; junction bases outside the gene matches: 6. There are 14 residues in the CDR3. Germline-derived CDR1 and CDR2 are SNHLY and FYNNEI. CDR3 sequence (DNA): TGTGCCAGCAGTGGGGGACAGAGGGGTCAGCCCCAGCATTTT. This encodes CASSGGQRGQPQHF.

The chain has TRBV6-1 and TRBJ1-6, with a tentative D call TRBD1 (5 bases). Trimming took off 7 bases at V and 5 bases at J, with 9 bases between the two ends. Per germline, CDR1 MNHNS and CDR2 SASEGT. The length of the CDR3 is 13 residues. CDR3 in amino acids: CASKGVDNSPLHF. CDR3 DNA: TGTGCCAGCAAAGGGGTCGATAATTCACCCCTCCACTTT.

This clone showed up many times. The chain carries TRBV27 and TRBJ2-2; D possibly matches TRBD1 or TRBD2 (5 bases each). The CDR3 runs to 14 residues. Trimming left V 6 bases short and J 7 bases short, with 15 bases between. CDR1 and CDR2 (germline): MNHEY, SMNVEV (reference sequence). The CDR3 sequence is CASSLGRQFGELFF. In DNA, the CDR3 is TGTGCCAGCAGCCTAGGGAGACAGTTCGGGGAGCTGTTTTTT.

In this sample, this clone turned up a few times. The chain has TRBV28 and TRBJ2-2, with D unresolved. The CDR3 totals 16 residues. Germline V gives CDR1 MDHEN, CDR2 SYDVKM. Deletions cut 5 bases from V and 6 bases from J, with 19 bases between. The CDR3 DNA reads TGTGCCAGCAGTCCTTCGGGTTTCCTCTCCCCCGGGGAGCTGTTTTTT. Encoded protein: CASSPSGFLSPGELFF.

The gene calls are TRBV7-8 and TRBJ2-2; D is ambiguous. Trimming took off 1 base at V and 4 bases at J, with 7 bases between the two ends. The CDR3 sequence is 14 residues long. The V gene's germline CDR1 is SGHVS and CDR2 FQNEAQ. CDR3 nucleotide sequence: TGTGCCAGCAGCTTAGACAGCCCCACCGGGGAGCTGTTTTTT. Protein product: CASSLDSPTGELFF.

In regard to this clone: This CDR3 is also generated by other DNA sequences in the sample. The chain has TRBV2 and TRBJ1-2, with D unresolved. The germline gives CDR1 SNHLY, CDR2 FYNNEI. V lost 0 bases to trimming and J lost 2 bases, with 7 bases between them. This CDR3 has 14 residues. The CDR3 reads CASSEASRNYGYTF. In nucleotides, the CDR3 is TGTGCCAGCAGTGAAGCGTCTCGCAACTATGGCTACACCTTC.

This clone showed up just a few times. The chain recombines TRBV11-1 with TRBJ1-6; 8 bases align to TRBD1. The V and J ends lost 0 bases and 7 bases, in that order; junction bases with no gene match: 8. This CDR3 spans 17 amino acids. The germline gives CDR1 SGHAT, CDR2 FQDESV (reference sequence). The CDR3 sequence is CASSLALTGEGNSPLHF. The CDR3 coding sequence is TGTGCCAGCAGCTTAGCCCTGACAGGGGAGGGAAATTCACCCCTCCACTTT.

V gene TRBV27 combines with J gene TRBJ2-7, with D hard to call. The V end lost 3 bases, the J end lost 1 base, and 7 bases lay between the germline ends. Germline-derived CDR1 and CDR2 are MNHEY and SMNVEV (reference sequence). CDR3 length equals 13 residues. The CDR3 nucleotides are TGTGCCAGCAGTTTGCACAGTTCCTACGAGCAGTACTTC. Translated, it gives CASSLHSSYEQYF.

This clone was found a few times. This rearrangement joins TRBV6-6 to TRBJ1-2; TRBD1 matches at 9 bases. Trimming removed 0 bases from V and 8 bases from J; junction bases left unmatched: 16. Per the germline V gene, CDR1 is MNHNY and CDR2 is SVGAGI (reference sequence). This CDR3 has 18 amino acids. DNA for the CDR3: TGTGCCAGCAGTTACTCGATAACAGGGGGCGCAGAATTCCGGGGCTACACCTTC. Its protein is CASSYSITGGAEFRGYTF.

This clone was recorded a few times. The rearrangement links TRBV7-3 to TRBJ2-7, with a weak D call TRBD1 (6 bases). The CDR3 extends over 14 amino acids. Deletions cut 1 base from V and 1 base from J, with 8 bases between. Germline assignment: CDR1 SGHTA and CDR2 FQGTGA. The CDR3 sequence: CASSLNGQSYEQYF. CDR3 nucleotide sequence: TGTGCCAGCAGCTTAAACGGACAGTCCTACGAGCAGTACTTC.

The chain combines TRBV15 with TRBJ1-5; D is possibly TRBD1 (6 bases). The V gene lost 0 bases and the J gene lost 0 bases, with 12 bases spanning the gap. The CDR3 covers 17 residues. Germline lookup yields CDR1 LNHNV and CDR2 YYDKDF (reference sequence). CDR3 nucleotide sequence: TGTGCCACCAGCAGAGATTGGGGGGACAATAGCAATCAGCCCCAGCATTTT. The encoded protein is CATSRDWGDNSNQPQHF.

V gene TRBV5-1 combines with J gene TRBJ2-1; 7 bases are shared with TRBD1. The length of the CDR3 is 14 residues. Losses at the gene ends were 4 bases for V and 3 bases for J; bases not matched to a gene: 4. CDR1 and CDR2 from the germline V gene are SGHRS and YFSETQ. The CDR3 reads CASSVGQNYNEQFF. The CDR3 DNA reads as TGCGCCAGCAGCGTGGGACAGAACTACAATGAGCAGTTCTTC.

This clone was seen more than once but under ten times. The chain links TRBV6-4 to TRBJ2-1; no definite D call. Looked up from germline, CDR1 is MRHNA and CDR2 is SNTAGT. The CDR3 runs 13 residues. V lost 4 bases and J 6 bases, leaving 10 bases between the germline ends. The CDR3 DNA sequence: TGTGCCAGCAGTGGCTTGGATAGCAATGAGCAGTTCTTC. It is translated as CASSGLDSNEQFF.

This clone came up a few times. The rearrangement joins TRBV5-1 to TRBJ2-2, with D possibly TRBD2 on 6 matching bases. Trimming pared 4 bases from V and 10 bases from J, leaving 23 bases between. The CDR3 sequence is 16 residues long. Germline lookup yields CDR1 SGHRS and CDR2 YFSETQ. The CDR3 bases are TGCGCCAGCAGCCTGGATGAGGCGGGGCACCCCGCGGAGCTGTTTTTT. Its protein is CASSLDEAGHPAELFF.

The chain recombines TRBV5-1 with TRBJ2-5, with D possibly TRBD1 on 5 matching bases. Trimming stripped 1 base from V and 1 base from J, with 14 bases between. Per germline, CDR1 SGHRS and CDR2 YFSETQ. There are 16 residues in the CDR3. CDR3 sequence: CASSLLLRDSQETQYF. CDR3 coding DNA: TGCGCCAGCAGCTTGTTACTCCGCGACAGCCAAGAGACCCAGTACTTC.

This clone was counted between two and nine times. This chain joins TRBV2 and TRBJ2-3, with a possible D match to TRBD1 (5 bases). Germline assignment: CDR1 SNHLY and CDR2 FYNNEI. V was cut by 5 bases and J by 0 bases, with 9 bases left in between. There are 14 residues in the CDR3. The CDR3 loop is CASSRTTSTDTQYF. CDR3 nucleotides: TGTGCCAGCAGTAGGACAACTAGCACAGATACGCAGTATTTT. Drawing the rest from reference TRBV2 and TRBJ2-3, the complete variable domain is EPEVTQTPSHQVTQMGQEVILRCVPISNHLYFYWYRQILGQKVEFLVSFYNNEISEKSEIFDDQFSVERPDGSNFTLKIRSTKLEDSAMYFCASSRTTSTDTQYFGPGTRLTVL.

This clone came up a few times. The rearrangement links TRBV6-4 to TRBJ2-2; 7 bases line up with TRBD2. V gave up 6 bases and J gave up 5 bases; unmatched junction bases: 6. The CDR3 runs 14 residues. Germline CDR1 reads MRHNA; CDR2 reads SNTAGT. CDR3 residues: CASSMTRGTGELFF. The CDR3, as DNA: TGTGCCAGCAGCATGACGCGGGGGACCGGGGAGCTGTTTTTT.

The V and J genes are TRBV4-3 and TRBJ2-7, with TRBD2 identical over 10 bases. Germline assignment: CDR1 LGHNA and CDR2 YSLEER. The CDR3 spans 15 residues. V gave up 1 base and J gave up 3 bases; unmatched junction bases: 3. The CDR3 nucleotides are TGCGCCAGCAGCCAAGGACTAGCGGGTCTCTACGAGCAGTACTTC. Protein: CASSQGLAGLYEQYF.